A selection of T cell receptor beta chains follows, all from one sample in a study of PD-L1 blockade in urothelial cancer. The assay was immunoSEQ multiplex PCR, and TCRdb's table has in-frame clones only and misses some. There are fewer than 100,000 clones in the sample; over 80% occur only once, and under 8.5% lies in the top ten. The material sequenced was PBMCs, taken around atezolizumab (anti-PD-L1) treatment. The receptors shown here come from a man in his forties or fifties with urothelial cancer. Both conserved end residues are part of each CDR3.

cdr3_aa | v_call
CASSVGTASTYEQYF | TRBV9
CASRVLAGGADTQYF | TRBV2
CAGLLTGTGGYEQYF | TRBV2
CASSLYWNQPQHF | TRBV19
CASRSGQGETEAFF | TRBV6-5
CASSLNGNTEAFF | TRBV7-7
CASSYEGAYGYTF | TRBV6-6
CSVRRGAGEQYF | TRBV29-1
CASSELSSNQPQHF | TRBV2
CASRGGLQETQYF | TRBV27
CASSPLGQGGTEAFF | TRBV28
CASSELTSGRNEQFF | TRBV6-1
CASSQGGTGVFSGTYYNEQFF | TRBV4-1
CASSPRPRTSGRETQYF | TRBV7-2
CASSFSAGLSEQYF | TRBV28
CASSNGYTEAFF | TRBV7-2
CASSLDRVYGYTF | TRBV28
CAIMSSLAERTGELFF | TRBV10-3
CASSEGRTVRLISQPQHF | TRBV6-1
CASSPQTRGTEAFF | TRBV4-1
CASLGTNYEQYF | TRBV6-1
CASTPEASGGYTF | TRBV30
CASSARLQGDNRQYF | TRBV4-1
CASSPGTSRSGRFF | TRBV6-5
CASSTPSSGASYNEQFF | TRBV28
CASSDRRGRVTDTQYF | TRBV18
CASSNWTSGPLGFYEQYF | TRBV21-1
CASSLYGVAGDTQYF | TRBV27
CASSRTGRIHEQYF | TRBV7-9
CASSYSKTGYEQYF | TRBV6-5